The entry below describes one TCR beta chain. Antigen unknown. The data were taken from a study of T cell repertoires in cytomegalovirus infection. In the study overall: Based on public TCR beta signatures, there were indications of CMV infection and of a matching HLA type.

Notes on the study in general: The ex vivo response showed dominance by HLA-C-restricted CMV-specific TCR beta clonotypes.

A single record per CDR3 protein comes from TCRdb applying MiXCR to the reads. Altogether hundreds of thousands of distinct CDR3 sequences are present, about 33% being singletons, with the ten largest covering around 15%. Trimming removed 1 base at V and 3 bases at J, with 12 bases between. CDR1 LGHDT and CDR2 YNNKEL come from the germline V gene (reference sequence). This CDR3 spans 16 amino acids. V usage is TRBV3-1 and J usage is TRBJ2-2, with no clear D. The sequence was obtained from a human donor in good health (CMV status not recorded). Some clones in this sample may be carry-over from other donors' samples. Sample: PBMCs. CDR3 DNA: TGTGCCAGCAGCCAAGGAAGGTACCTGGACACCGGGGAGCTGTTTTTT. This codes for CASSQGRYLDTGELFF.